This TCR beta chain emerged from a study of OX40 agonist ivuxolimab in advanced cancers. TCRdb's table, derived via immunoSEQ multiplex PCR, lists solely in-frame clones and lacks some. Of about 110,000 clones in the sample, approximately 90% were seen once. Of note for this clone: Its target is not known.

Germline CDR1 is SGHRS and CDR2 is YFSETQ. The germline V and J ends were trimmed by 0 bases and 1 base, with 6 bases remaining between them. The CDR3 runs 14 residues. Notes on the study in general: At 0.1 to 3.0 mg/kg and by week 6, clonal expansion occurred in CD4+ and CD8+ blood T cells.

This material consisted of CD4+ or CD8+ T cells sorted from blood, taken in a trial of the OX40 agonist ivuxolimab. V gene TRBV5-1 combines with J gene TRBJ2-3, with D unresolved. The origin of this receptor is an adult with an advanced solid tumor such as melanoma, head and neck, liver or kidney cancer. CDR3 DNA sequence: TGCGCCAGCAGCTTGGTGCCAGGCACAGATACGCAGTATTTT. Protein sequence: CASSLVPGTDTQYF.